This T cell receptor (beta chain) was observed in a study of Ad26.COV2.S vaccination and SARS-CoV-2 variants. Clones were read by immunoSEQ multiplex PCR, and TCRdb kept only the in-frame ones, dropping some. The profile shows 400,000 or so clones, more than 85% of them singletons. Treatment indicated: some 19 received Ad26.COV2.S at low or high dose, single or two shots; 5 received placebo; per-sample allocation not given. Sampling was performed 63 days after the first vaccine or placebo injection. In the vaccine, an Ad26 vector expressed the SARS-CoV-2 spike of the Wuhan strain. The material sequenced was peripheral blood, taken in a trial of Ad26.COV2.S vaccine versus placebo. The sequence came from a person between 18 and 65 years old who received the Ad26.COV2.S COVID-19 vaccine or a placebo.

As DNA, the CDR3 is TGTGCCAGCAGTGTAGGAGCGGGGGGTACAGATACGCAGTATTTT. This translates into CASSVGAGGTDTQYF. V gene TRBV2 combines with J gene TRBJ2-3; 9 bases are shared with TRBD2. This CDR3 is 15 amino acids long. The V gene end was trimmed by 4 bases and the J gene end by 3 bases; junction bases not matched to a gene: 5. The V gene's germline CDR1 is SNHLY and CDR2 FYNNEI.